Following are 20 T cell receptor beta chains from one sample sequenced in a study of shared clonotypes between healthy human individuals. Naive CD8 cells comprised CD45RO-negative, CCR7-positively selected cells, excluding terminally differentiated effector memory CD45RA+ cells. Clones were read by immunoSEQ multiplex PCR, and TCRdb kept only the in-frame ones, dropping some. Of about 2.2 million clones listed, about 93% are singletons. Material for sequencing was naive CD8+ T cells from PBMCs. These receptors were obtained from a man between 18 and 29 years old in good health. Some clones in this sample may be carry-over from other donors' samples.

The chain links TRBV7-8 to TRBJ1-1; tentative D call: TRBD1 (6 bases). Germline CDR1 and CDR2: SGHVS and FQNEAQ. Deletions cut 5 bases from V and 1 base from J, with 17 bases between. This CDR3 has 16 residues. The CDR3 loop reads CASSPTRGGGNTEAFF. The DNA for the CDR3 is TGTGCCAGCAGCCCAACTAGGGGAGGGGGGAACACTGAAGCTTTCTTT.

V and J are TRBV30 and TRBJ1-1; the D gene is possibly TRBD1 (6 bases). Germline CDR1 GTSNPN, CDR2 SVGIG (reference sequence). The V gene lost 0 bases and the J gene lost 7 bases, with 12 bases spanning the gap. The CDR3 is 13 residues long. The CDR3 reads CAWSVGGLGEAFF. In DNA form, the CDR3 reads TGTGCCTGGAGTGTCGGGGGGCTGGGTGAAGCTTTCTTT.

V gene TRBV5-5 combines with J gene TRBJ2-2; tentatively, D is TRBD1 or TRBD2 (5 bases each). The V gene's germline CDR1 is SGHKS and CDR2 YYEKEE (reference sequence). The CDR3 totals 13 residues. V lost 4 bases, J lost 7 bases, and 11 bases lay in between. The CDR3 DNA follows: TGTGCCAGCAGCGAAGGGACGGGCGGGGAGCTGTTTTTT. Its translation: CASSEGTGGELFF.

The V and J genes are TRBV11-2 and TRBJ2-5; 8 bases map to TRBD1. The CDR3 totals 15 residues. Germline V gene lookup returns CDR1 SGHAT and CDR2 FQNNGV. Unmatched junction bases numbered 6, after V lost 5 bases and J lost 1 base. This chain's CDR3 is CASSARQGSQETQYF. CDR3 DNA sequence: TGTGCCAGCAGCGCCAGACAGGGGTCCCAAGAGACCCAGTACTTC.

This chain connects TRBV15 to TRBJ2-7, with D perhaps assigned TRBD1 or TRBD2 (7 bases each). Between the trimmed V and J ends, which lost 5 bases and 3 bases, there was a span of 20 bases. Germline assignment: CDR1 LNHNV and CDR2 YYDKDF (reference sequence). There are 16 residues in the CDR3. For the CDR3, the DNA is TGTGCCACCAGCGTAGGAAGGGCAGGGGGGGTCTACGAGCAGTACTTC. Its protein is CATSVGRAGGVYEQYF.

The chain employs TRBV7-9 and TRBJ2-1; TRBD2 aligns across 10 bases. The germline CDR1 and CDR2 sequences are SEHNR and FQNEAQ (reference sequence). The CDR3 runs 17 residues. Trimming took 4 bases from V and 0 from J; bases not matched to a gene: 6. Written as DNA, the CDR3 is TGTGCCAGCAGCTCCCGGACTAGCGGCTCCTCCTACAATGAGCAGTTCTTC. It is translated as CASSSRTSGSSYNEQFF.

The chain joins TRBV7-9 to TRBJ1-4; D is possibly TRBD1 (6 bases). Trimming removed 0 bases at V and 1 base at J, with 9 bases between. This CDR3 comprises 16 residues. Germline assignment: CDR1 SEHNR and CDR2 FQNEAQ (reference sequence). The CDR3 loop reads CASSLAIQGTNEKLFF. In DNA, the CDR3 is TGTGCCAGCAGCTTAGCTATACAGGGAACTAATGAAAAACTGTTTTTT.

The DNA of the CDR3 is TGTGCCAGCAGTGAAATGGGGGCAGCCGAGCAGTACTTC. Translation gives CASSEMGAAEQYF. This chain uses TRBV27 with TRBJ2-7; possible D gene TRBD1, 6 bases. The CDR3 loop spans 13 amino acids. V was trimmed by 5 bases and J by 6 bases, leaving 14 bases between them. CDR1 MNHEY and CDR2 SMNVEV come from the germline V gene (reference sequence).

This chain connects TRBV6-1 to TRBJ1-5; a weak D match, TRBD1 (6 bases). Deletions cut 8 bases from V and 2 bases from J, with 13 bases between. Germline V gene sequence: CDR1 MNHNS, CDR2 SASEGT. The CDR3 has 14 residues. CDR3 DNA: TGTGCCAGCTGGTTCAGGGGTGGCAATCAGCCCCAGCATTTT. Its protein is CASWFRGGNQPQHF.

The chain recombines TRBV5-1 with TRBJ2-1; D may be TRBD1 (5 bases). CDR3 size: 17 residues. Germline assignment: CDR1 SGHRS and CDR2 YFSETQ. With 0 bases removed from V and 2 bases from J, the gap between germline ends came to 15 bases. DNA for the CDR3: TGCGCCAGCAGCTTGGTTTCAGGGAAACCCCCCTACAATGAGCAGTTCTTC. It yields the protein CASSLVSGKPPYNEQFF.

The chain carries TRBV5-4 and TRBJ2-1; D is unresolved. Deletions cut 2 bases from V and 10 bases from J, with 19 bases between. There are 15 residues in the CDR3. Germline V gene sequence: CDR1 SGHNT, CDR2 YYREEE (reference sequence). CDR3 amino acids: CASSFRRPRKSEQFF. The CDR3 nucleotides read TGTGCCAGCAGCTTTAGGCGACCCCGCAAGTCGGAGCAGTTCTTC.

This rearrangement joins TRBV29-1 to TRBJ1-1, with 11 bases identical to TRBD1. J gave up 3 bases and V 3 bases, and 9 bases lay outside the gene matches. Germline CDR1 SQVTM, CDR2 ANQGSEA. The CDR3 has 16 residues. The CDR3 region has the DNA TGCAGCGTTGATCCGGACAGGGGGCGCGGGGACACTGAAGCTTTCTTT. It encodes CSVDPDRGRGDTEAFF.

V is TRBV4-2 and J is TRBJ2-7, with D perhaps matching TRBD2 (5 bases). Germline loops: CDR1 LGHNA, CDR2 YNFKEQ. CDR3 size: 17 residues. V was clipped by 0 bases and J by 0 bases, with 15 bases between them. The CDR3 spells CASSQEGTEANSYEQYF. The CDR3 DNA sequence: TGTGCCAGCAGCCAAGAGGGTACGGAGGCCAACTCCTACGAGCAGTACTTC.

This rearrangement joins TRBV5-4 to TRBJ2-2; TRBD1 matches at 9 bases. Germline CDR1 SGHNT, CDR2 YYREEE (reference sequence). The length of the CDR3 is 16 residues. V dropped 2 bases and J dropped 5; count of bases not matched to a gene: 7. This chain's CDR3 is CASSLPGQGTTGELFF. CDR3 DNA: TGTGCCAGCAGCTTACCGGGACAGGGAACAACCGGGGAGCTGTTTTTT.

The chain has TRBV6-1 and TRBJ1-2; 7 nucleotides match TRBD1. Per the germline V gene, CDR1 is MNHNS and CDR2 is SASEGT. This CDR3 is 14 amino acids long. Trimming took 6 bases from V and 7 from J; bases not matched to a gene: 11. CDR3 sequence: CASRGDSQRLGYTF. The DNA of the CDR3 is TGTGCCAGCAGGGGGGACAGCCAACGACTTGGCTACACCTTC.

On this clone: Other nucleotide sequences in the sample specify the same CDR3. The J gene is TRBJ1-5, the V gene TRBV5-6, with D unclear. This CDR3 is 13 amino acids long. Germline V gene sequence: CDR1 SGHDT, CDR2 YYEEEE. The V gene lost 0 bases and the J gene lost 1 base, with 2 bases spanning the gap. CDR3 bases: TGTGCCAGCAGCTTGGGCAGCAATCAGCCCCAGCATTTT. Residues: CASSLGSNQPQHF.

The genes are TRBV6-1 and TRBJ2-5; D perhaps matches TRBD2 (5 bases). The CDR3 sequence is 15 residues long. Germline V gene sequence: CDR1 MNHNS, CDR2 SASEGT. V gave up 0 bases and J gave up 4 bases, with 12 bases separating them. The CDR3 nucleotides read TGTGCCAGCAGTGAAGCCTGGTATGAGGGAGAGACCCAGTACTTC. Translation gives CASSEAWYEGETQYF.

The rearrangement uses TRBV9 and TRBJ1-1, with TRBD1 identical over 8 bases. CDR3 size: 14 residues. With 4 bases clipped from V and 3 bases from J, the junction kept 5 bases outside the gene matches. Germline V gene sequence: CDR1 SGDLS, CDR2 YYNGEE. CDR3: CASSFSDRDTEAFF. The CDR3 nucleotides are TGTGCCAGCAGCTTCTCGGACAGGGACACTGAAGCTTTCTTT.

The CDR3 nucleotides read TGTGCCAGTAGCCCTACGGGGGTTCTAGGCTACAATGAGCAGTTCTTC. Its translation is CASSPTGVLGYNEQFF. The chain joins TRBV19 to TRBJ2-1; a possible D gene is TRBD2 (6 bases). The V end was cut by 6 bases, the J end by 3 bases, with 18 bases between. The CDR3 runs 16 residues. Germline V CDR1 and CDR2: LNHDA, SQIVND (reference sequence).

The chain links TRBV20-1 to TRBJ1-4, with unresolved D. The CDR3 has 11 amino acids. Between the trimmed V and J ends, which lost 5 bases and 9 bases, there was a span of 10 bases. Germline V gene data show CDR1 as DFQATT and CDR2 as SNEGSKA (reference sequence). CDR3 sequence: CSARTPQKLFF. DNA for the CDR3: TGCAGTGCTCGGACCCCCCAAAAACTGTTTTTT.